This T cell receptor (beta chain) comes out of a study of CD4 T cells in relation to SARS-CoV-2 and coronaviruses. Turning to this clone: Its antigen is as yet unknown.

The data were produced by immunoSEQ multiplex PCR, yet TCRdb's version contains in-frame clones alone and is incomplete. The profile covers under 45,000 clones, with 82% appearing a single time and over 4% taken by the ten largest. From germline, CDR1 is KGHDR and CDR2 SFDVKD. V lost 4 bases, J lost 4 bases, and 9 bases lay in between. CDR3 length equals 13 residues. General study findings and limits: The cross-reactivity analysis covered only spike protein, not other viral proteins.

The sequence was collected from an adult with COVID-19. Input material: naive CD4+ T cells from PBMCs, cultured in vitro. The subset: naive CD4+ T cells isolated by negative enrichment. The chain combines TRBV24-1 with TRBJ1-2; D not certain. CDR3 protein: CATSESLSYGYTF. CDR3 DNA: TGTGCCACCAGTGAAAGCCTCAGCTATGGCTACACCTTC.